Sequencing of this TCR beta chain was carried out in a study of cytomegalovirus exposure and HLA in healthy donors. The donors formed part of the approximately 130-subject validation cohort, distinct from the roughly 700-subject first cohort. As for this clone: The antigen is not known.

Points from the study as a whole: Cytomegalovirus status was reportedly diagnosed by the classifier with high sensitivity and specificity. Among TCR beta chains, those listed as cytomegalovirus-associated numbered over 150. TCR sequences were mostly rare, though some public TCRs occurred in many donors.

This CDR3 contains 14 residues. Germline loops: CDR1 SGHRS, CDR2 YFSETQ. V lost 1 base to trimming and J lost 3 bases, with 10 bases between them. The repertoire was sequenced with immunoSEQ multiplex PCR; TCRdb's copy has only in-frame clones and lacks some. The repertoire holds about 73,000 clones, with approximately 96% as singletons. This chain links TRBV5-1 with TRBJ1-1; no definite D call. Sequencing was carried out using PBMCs. The clonotype originates from a man in his late teens or twenties in good health and CMV-seronegative. CDR3 nucleotide sequence: TGCGCCAGCAGCTTGAACAGCGGGGACACTGAAGCTTTCTTT. Translating gives CASSLNSGDTEAFF.